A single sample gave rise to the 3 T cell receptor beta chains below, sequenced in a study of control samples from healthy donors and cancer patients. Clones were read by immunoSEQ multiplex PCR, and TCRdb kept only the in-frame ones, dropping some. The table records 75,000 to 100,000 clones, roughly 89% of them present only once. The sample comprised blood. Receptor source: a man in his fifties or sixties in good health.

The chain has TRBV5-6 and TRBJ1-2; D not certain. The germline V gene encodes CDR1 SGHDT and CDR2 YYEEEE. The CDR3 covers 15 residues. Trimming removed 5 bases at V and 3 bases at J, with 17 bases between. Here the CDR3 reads CASRSWAGAYYGYTF. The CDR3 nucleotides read TGTGCCAGCAGATCCTGGGCAGGAGCCTACTATGGCTACACCTTC.

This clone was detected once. The CDR3, as DNA: TGTGCCAGCAGTACTGCGACAGGGGAGGCAGATACGCAGTATTTT. Translating it yields CASSTATGEADTQYF. The chain links TRBV6-5 to TRBJ2-3; 8 bases are a match to TRBD1. V trimming: 5 bases; J trimming: 4 bases; junction bases outside the gene matches: 8. This CDR3 has 15 amino acids. Looked up from germline, CDR1 is MNHEY and CDR2 is SVGAGI.

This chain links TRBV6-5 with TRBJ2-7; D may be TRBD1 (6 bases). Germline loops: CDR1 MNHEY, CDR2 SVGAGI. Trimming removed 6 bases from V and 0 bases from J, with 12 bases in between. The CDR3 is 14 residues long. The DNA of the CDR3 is TGTGCCAGCAGCTCCGGGACACACTCCTACGAGCAGTACTTC. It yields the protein CASSSGTHSYEQYF.